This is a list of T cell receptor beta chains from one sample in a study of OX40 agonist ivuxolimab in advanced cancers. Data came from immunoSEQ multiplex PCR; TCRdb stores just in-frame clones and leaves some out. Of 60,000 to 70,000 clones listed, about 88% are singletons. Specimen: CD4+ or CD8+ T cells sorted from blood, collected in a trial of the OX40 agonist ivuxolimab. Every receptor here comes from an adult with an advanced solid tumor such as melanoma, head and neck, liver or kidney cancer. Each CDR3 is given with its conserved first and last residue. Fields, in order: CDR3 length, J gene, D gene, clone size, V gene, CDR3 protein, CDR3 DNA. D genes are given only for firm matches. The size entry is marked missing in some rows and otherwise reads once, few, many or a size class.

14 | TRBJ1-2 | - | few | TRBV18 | CASSLSGTNYGYTF | TGTGCCAGCTCACTTTCAGGAACTAACTATGGCTACACCTTC
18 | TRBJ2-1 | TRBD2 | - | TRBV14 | CASSQNIGTSGSYNEQFF | TGTGCCAGCAGCCAGAACATCGGGACTAGCGGCTCCTACAATGAGCAGTTCTTC
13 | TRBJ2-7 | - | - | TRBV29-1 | CSAAPGHGYEQYF | TGCAGCGCAGCCCCGGGACACGGCTACGAGCAGTACTTC
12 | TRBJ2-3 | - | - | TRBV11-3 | CASSLDMYTQYF | TGTGCCAGCAGCTTAGATATGTATACGCAGTATTTT
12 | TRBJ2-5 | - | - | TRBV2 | CASTRTEETQYF | TGTGCCAGCACACGAACGGAAGAGACCCAGTACTTC
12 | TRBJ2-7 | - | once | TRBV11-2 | CASSPDTDEQYF | TGTGCCAGCAGCCCCGACACGGATGAGCAGTACTTC
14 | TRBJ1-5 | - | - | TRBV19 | CASSIAANPQPQHF | TGTGCCAGTAGTATCGCGGCCAACCCCCAGCCCCAGCATTTT
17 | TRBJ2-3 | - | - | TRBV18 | CASSPPKGSESTDTQYF | TGTGCCAGCTCACCCCCAAAGGGGTCGGAAAGCACAGATACGCAGTATTTT
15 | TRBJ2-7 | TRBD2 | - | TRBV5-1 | CASSPGGTTYYEQYF | TGCGCCAGCAGCCCGGGAGGGACCACATACTACGAGCAGTACTTC
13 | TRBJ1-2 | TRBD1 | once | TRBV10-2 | CATGSGQLYGYTF | TGCGCCACTGGTTCGGGACAGCTCTATGGCTACACCTTC
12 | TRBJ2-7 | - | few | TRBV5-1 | CASSPSSYEQYF | TGCGCCAGCAGCCCCAGCTCCTACGAGCAGTACTTC
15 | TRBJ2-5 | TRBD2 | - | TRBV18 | CASSLSGGPGETQYF | TGTGCCAGCTCACTCTCGGGAGGGCCAGGAGAGACCCAGTACTTC
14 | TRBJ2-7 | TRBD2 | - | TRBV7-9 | CASSLGREVDEQYF | TGTGCCAGCAGCTTAGGGCGGGAGGTGGATGAGCAGTACTTC
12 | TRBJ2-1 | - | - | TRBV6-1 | CARHREGREQFF | TGTGCCAGACACAGGGAAGGAAGGGAGCAGTTCTTC
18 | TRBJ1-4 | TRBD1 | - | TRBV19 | CASSSRDREGTTNEKLFF | TGTGCCAGTAGTTCCCGGGACAGGGAAGGTACAACTAATGAAAAACTGTTTTTT
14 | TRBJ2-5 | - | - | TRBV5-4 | CASTAHSREETQYF | TGTGCCAGCACCGCTCACTCTAGGGAAGAGACCCAGTACTTC
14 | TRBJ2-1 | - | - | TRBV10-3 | CAISELDPYNEQFF | TGTGCCATCAGTGAGTTGGACCCGTACAATGAGCAGTTCTTC
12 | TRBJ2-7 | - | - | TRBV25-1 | CASSGTAGGLYF | TGTGCCAGCAGCGGGACTGCCGGAGGTCTGTACTTC
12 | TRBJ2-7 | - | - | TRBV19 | CASSMYRSEQYF | TGTGCCAGTAGTATGTATAGGAGCGAGCAGTACTTC
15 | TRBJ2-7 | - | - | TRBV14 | CASSLGTGPTYEQYF | TGTGCCAGCAGCCTAGGTACAGGGCCAACCTACGAGCAGTACTTC
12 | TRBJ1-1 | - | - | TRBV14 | CASSQSGPEAFF | TGTGCCAGCAGCCAATCGGGCCCTGAAGCTTTCTTT
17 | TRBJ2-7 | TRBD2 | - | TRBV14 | CASSQVVGIAGRYEQYF | TGTGCCAGCAGCCAAGTGGTGGGAATAGCGGGGCGCTACGAGCAGTACTTC
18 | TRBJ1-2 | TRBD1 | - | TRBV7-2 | CASSLTLLVTQGDYGYTF | TGTGCCAGCAGCTTGACCCTCCTGGTTACGCAGGGGGACTATGGCTACACCTTC
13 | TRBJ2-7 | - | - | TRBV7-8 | CASSASARNAQYF | TGTGCCAGCAGCGCATCGGCTAGAAACGCGCAGTACTTC
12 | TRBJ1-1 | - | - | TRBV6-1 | CASSGNRVGAFF | TGTGCCAGCAGTGGAAACAGGGTTGGGGCTTTCTTT
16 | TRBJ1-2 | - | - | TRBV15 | CATSRDRGAVFYGYTF | TGTGCCACCAGCAGAGACCGGGGGGCGGTATTCTATGGCTACACCTTC
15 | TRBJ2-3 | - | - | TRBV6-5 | CASRRLGVPTDTQYF | TGTGCCAGCAGGAGACTGGGGGTGCCGACGGATACGCAGTATTTT
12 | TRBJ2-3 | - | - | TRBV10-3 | CAISPGTDTQYF | TGTGCCATCAGCCCGGGCACAGATACGCAGTATTTT
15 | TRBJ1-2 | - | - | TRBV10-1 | CASSAGPQGNYGYTF | TGCGCCAGCAGTGCGGGACCACAGGGTAACTATGGCTACACCTTC
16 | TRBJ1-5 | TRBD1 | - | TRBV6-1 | CASSEARGYSNQPQHF | TGTGCCAGCAGTGAAGCCAGGGGGTATAGCAATCAGCCCCAGCATTTT
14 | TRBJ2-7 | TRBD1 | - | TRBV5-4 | CASSSKDRSYEQYF | TGTGCCAGCAGCTCCAAGGACAGGAGCTACGAGCAGTACTTC
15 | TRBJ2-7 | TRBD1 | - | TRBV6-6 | CASSYSTGKAYEQYF | TGTGCCAGCAGTTACTCGACAGGGAAAGCCTACGAGCAGTACTTC
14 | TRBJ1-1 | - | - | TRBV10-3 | CAINRGGSSTEAFF | TGTGCCATCAACCGAGGGGGTTCGAGCACTGAAGCTTTCTTT
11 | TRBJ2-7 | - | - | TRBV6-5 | CASSGQYEQYF | TGTGCCAGCAGTGGACAGTACGAGCAGTACTTC
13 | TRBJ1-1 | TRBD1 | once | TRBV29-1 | CNPRDRRNTEAFF | TGCAACCCCAGGGACAGGCGGAACACTGAAGCTTTCTTT
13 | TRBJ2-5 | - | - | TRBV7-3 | CASGRGMLETQYF | TGTGCCAGCGGCCGCGGGATGTTAGAGACCCAGTACTTC
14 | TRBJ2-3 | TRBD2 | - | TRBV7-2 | CARGLAGETDTQYF | TGTGCCAGGGGACTAGCGGGAGAGACAGATACGCAGTATTTT
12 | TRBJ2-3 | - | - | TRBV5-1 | CASSLEGDTQYF | TGCGCCAGCAGCTTGGAAGGAGATACGCAGTATTTT
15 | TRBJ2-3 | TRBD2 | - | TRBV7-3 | CASSFKAGVEDTQYF | TGTGCCAGCAGCTTTAAAGCGGGAGTTGAGGATACGCAGTATTTT
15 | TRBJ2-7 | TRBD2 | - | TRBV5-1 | CASSLNGLDPYEQYF | TGCGCCAGCAGCTTGAATGGACTAGACCCCTACGAGCAGTACTTC
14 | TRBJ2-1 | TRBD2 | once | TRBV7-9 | CASSLDTSVHEQFF | TGTGCCAGCAGCTTAGATACTAGCGTCCATGAGCAGTTCTTC
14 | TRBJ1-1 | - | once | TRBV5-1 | CASSPLAQNTEAFF | TGCGCCAGCAGCCCGTTGGCGCAGAACACTGAAGCTTTCTTT
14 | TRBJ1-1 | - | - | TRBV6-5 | CASSYTGPRGEAFF | TGTGCCAGCAGTTACACTGGACCCCGTGGTGAAGCTTTCTTT
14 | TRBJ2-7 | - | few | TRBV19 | CASSVAPFSYEQYF | TGTGCCAGTAGTGTGGCACCCTTCTCCTACGAGCAGTACTTC